The present TCR beta chain was sequenced within a study of cytomegalovirus exposure and HLA in healthy donors. General study findings and limits: CMV serostatus stood as the only immune exposure information on hand. According to a later analysis, most TCR beta chains associated with CMV appeared HLA-restricted. It was reported in a later analysis that an Asian-associated ancestry cluster showed fewer N-insertions than the 666-donor mean.

Trimming took off 5 bases at V and 6 bases at J, with 16 bases between the two ends. From germline, CDR1 is GTSNPN and CDR2 SVGIG (reference sequence). CDR3 length equals 13 residues. This clone was seen a single time. What it binds is not known. The PCR contained 60 Vbeta and 13 Jbeta primers. Some clones are missing from TCRdb's copy, which holds only in-frame ones; the method was immunoSEQ multiplex PCR. This repertoire shows 60,000 to 85,000 clones, approximately 80% found once; its top ten account for roughly 3.5%. The gene calls are TRBV30 and TRBJ1-1; D may be TRBD1 (6 bases). This receptor was obtained from a man in his forties in good health and CMV-seronegative. The sample was PBMCs. CDR3 in amino acids: CAWDRTRVAEAFF. The CDR3 region has the DNA TGTGCCTGGGACAGGACGAGGGTCGCTGAAGCTTTCTTT.